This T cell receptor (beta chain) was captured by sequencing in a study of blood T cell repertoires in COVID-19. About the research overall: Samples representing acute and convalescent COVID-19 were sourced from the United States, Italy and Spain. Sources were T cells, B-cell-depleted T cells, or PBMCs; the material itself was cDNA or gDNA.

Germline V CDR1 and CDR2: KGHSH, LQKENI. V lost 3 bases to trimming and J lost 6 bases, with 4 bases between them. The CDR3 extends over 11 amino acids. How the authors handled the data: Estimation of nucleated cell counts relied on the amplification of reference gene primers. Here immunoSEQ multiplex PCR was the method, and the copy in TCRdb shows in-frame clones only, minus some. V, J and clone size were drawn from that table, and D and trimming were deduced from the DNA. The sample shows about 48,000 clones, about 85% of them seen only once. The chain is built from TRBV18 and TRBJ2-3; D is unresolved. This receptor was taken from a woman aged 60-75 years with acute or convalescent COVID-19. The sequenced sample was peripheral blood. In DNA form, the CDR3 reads TGTGCCAGCTCACCGAGTGATACGCAGTATTTT. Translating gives CASSPSDTQYF.